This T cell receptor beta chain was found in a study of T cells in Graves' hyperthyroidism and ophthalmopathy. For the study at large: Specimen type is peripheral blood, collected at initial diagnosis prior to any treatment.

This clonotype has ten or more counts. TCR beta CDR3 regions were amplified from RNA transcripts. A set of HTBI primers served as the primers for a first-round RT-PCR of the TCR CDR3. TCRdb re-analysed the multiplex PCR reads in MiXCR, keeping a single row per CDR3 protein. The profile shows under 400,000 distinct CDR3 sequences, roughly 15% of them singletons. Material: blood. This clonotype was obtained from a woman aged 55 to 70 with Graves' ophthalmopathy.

The CDR3 DNA is TGTGCCAGCAGCGCCAGGGGAGGATCCTACAATGAGCAGTTCTTC. Residues: CASSARGGSYNEQFF. The J gene is TRBJ2-1, the V gene TRBV9; D could derive from TRBD1 or TRBD2 (6 bases each). CDR3 length: 15 amino acids. CDR1 is SGDLS, CDR2 YYNGEE, per germline. Trimming shortened V by 3 bases and J by 1 base, and 11 bases separated the two germline ends.